This TCR beta chain was recovered during a study of brain T cells in children with intractable seizures. TCRdb keeps only in-frame clones here, not all; method: immunoSEQ multiplex PCR. Altogether 340,000 or so clones are present, 85% to 95% being singletons, with the ten largest covering about 6%. The CDR3 is 16 residues long. Germline lookup yields CDR1 MDHEN and CDR2 SYDVKM. Trimming took off 3 bases at V and 3 bases at J, with 16 bases between the two ends. Time point of the sample: blood from clinic visit 5 months post-surgery; TSC patient then seizure free. The V and J genes are TRBV28 and TRBJ2-3; possible D gene TRBD2, 6 bases. The sequenced sample was peripheral blood, obtained 4 to 5 months after surgery. The clonotype was recovered from a boy under three years old with tuberous sclerosis and intractable seizures. The CDR3 reads CASSFPLRGATDTQYF. The CDR3 DNA sequence: TGTGCCAGCAGTTTCCCACTGCGCGGGGCAACAGATACGCAGTATTTT.